The sequence of this TCR beta chain was determined in a study of metastatic and nonmetastatic thyroid tumors. No patient had received any treatment before thyroid surgery. The authors' processing: CDR3 differences across clinicopathological groups were used to build a distant-metastasis classifier for papillary thyroid cancer. With MiXCR, TCRdb called clones anew from the PCR reads. These V and J calls rely on TCRdb rather than the paper's analysis. The data show 2,000 to 2,500 clones, with roughly 40% seen just once and 98% to 99.3% held by the top ten. This clonotype was obtained from a female donor with papillary thyroid cancer or a benign thyroid nodule (not recorded which). Some clones in this sample may be carry-over from other donors' samples. The sequenced sample consisted of adjacent normal tissue.

CDR3 amino acids: CASSYPNRGPGGDTQYF. CDR3 nucleotides: TGTGCCAGCAGTTATCCCAACAGGGGCCCTGGAGGAGATACGCAGTATTTT. The chain uses TRBV28 and TRBJ2-3, with 7 nucleotides matching TRBD1. The V and J ends lost 4 bases and 5 bases, in that order; junction bases with no gene match: 15. The CDR3 spans 17 residues. Germline lookup yields CDR1 MDHEN and CDR2 SYDVKM.